A single sample is the source of the 10 T cell receptor beta chains below, sequenced in a study of blood T cell repertoires in COVID-19. Produced via immunoSEQ multiplex PCR; TCRdb's table is partial and in-frame only. This sample yields 150,000 to 200,000 clones, of which about 87% are seen a single time; roughly 3.6% belongs to the top ten. Sequenced material: peripheral blood. The receptors come from a man between 18 and 35 years old with active or convalescent COVID-19.

At least ten counts were recorded for this clone. The chain joins TRBV15 to TRBJ2-7, with D maybe TRBD1 (6 bases). Germline V gives CDR1 LNHNV, CDR2 YYDKDF (reference sequence). Trimming stripped 0 bases from V and 2 bases from J, with 11 bases between. The CDR3 loop spans 15 amino acids. The CDR3 DNA is TGTGCCACCAGCAGAGACAGGGGATCCCCCTACGAGCAGTACTTC. It yields the protein CATSRDRGSPYEQYF.

The chain has TRBV7-9 and TRBJ1-6; TRBD1 aligns across 7 bases. The CDR3 extends over 15 amino acids. Looked up from germline, CDR1 is SEHNR and CDR2 is FQNEAQ (reference sequence). The junction had 4 bases not matched to a gene; V was cut back by 1 base and J by 7 bases. DNA of the CDR3: TGTGCCAGCAGCTTAGACGAGACAGGGAATTCACCCCTCCACTTT. Encoded protein: CASSLDETGNSPLHF.

The rearrangement uses TRBV28 and TRBJ2-7; TRBD1 matches at 7 bases. V shed 5 bases, J shed 0 bases, and the junction held 7 bases outside the gene matches. The CDR3 covers 15 residues. Germline V gives CDR1 MDHEN, CDR2 SYDVKM. Here the CDR3 reads CASSPGTASSYEQYF. As DNA, the CDR3 is TGTGCCAGCAGTCCAGGGACAGCTTCCTCCTACGAGCAGTACTTC. The full variable domain, its missing parts supplied by reference TRBV28 and TRBJ2-7, is DVKVTQSSRYLVKRTGEKVFLECVQDMDHENMFWYRQDPGLGLRLIYFSYDVKMKEKGDIPEGYSVSREKKERFSLILESASTNQTSMYLCASSPGTASSYEQYFGPGTRLTVT.

This clone was seen once. V usage is TRBV6-5 and J usage is TRBJ1-6; the D is unclear. Between the trimmed V and J ends, which lost 6 bases and 9 bases, there was a span of 12 bases. The V gene's germline CDR1 is MNHEY and CDR2 SVGAGI. The CDR3 extends over 13 amino acids. The CDR3 DNA reads TGTGCCAGCAGCTCTTACGGGTTTTCACCCCTCCACTTT. Protein product: CASSSYGFSPLHF.

J is TRBJ1-2 and V is TRBV28; D not resolved. Trimming cost V 6 bases and J 10 bases, with 12 bases left between them. CDR1 MDHEN and CDR2 SYDVKM come from the germline V gene. The CDR3 covers 11 residues. The CDR3: CASRRLETYTF. CDR3 sequence (DNA): TGTGCCAGCAGAAGGCTGGAGACCTACACCTTC.

The chain recombines TRBV29-1 with TRBJ2-7; possibly TRBD1 for D (6 bases). This CDR3 region has 13 residues. The germline V gene encodes CDR1 SQVTM and CDR2 ANQGSEA. V lost 7 bases and J 5 bases, leaving 18 bases between the germline ends. The CDR3 region is CSAIVPDRNEQYF. The CDR3 DNA is TGCAGCGCCATCGTTCCCGACAGGAACGAGCAGTACTTC.

This chain joins TRBV27 and TRBJ2-2; D is ambiguous. CDR1 is MNHEY, CDR2 SMNVEV, per germline (reference sequence). The CDR3 extends over 14 amino acids. Trimming removed 2 bases at V and 0 bases at J, with 4 bases between. The CDR3 DNA sequence: TGTGCCAGCAGTTTACTAACGAACACCGGGGAGCTGTTTTTT. It codes for CASSLLTNTGELFF.

V is TRBV6-5 and J is TRBJ2-7, with 11 positions matching TRBD2. Looked up from germline, CDR1 is MNHEY and CDR2 is SVGAGI. V was clipped by 4 bases and J by 3 bases; unmatched bases: 8. The CDR3 spans 16 residues. The CDR3 nucleotides are TGTGCCAGCAGTTCCGGGACTAGCGGAATAATCTACGAGCAGTACTTC. Its translation: CASSSGTSGIIYEQYF.

This rearrangement joins TRBV3-1 (or the pseudogene TRBV3-2) to TRBJ1-2; tentative D call: TRBD1 (5 bases). Trimming left V 0 bases short and J 4 bases short, with 12 bases between. The CDR3 spans 15 residues. The germline V gene encodes CDR1 LGHDT and CDR2 YNNKEL (reference sequence). The CDR3 reads CASSQEEGRIYGYTF. In DNA form, the CDR3 reads TGTGCCAGCAGCCAAGAGGAGGGACGGATCTATGGCTACACCTTC.

This clone was seen just once. The chain employs TRBV2 and TRBJ1-5; 7 positions agree with TRBD1. The J segment lost 2 bases and the V segment lost 6 bases, leaving 7 bases of the junction unmatched. The CDR3 contains 15 residues. The germline V gene has CDR1 SNHLY and CDR2 FYNNEI. The CDR3 spells CASSDRVGGNQPQHF. The CDR3 DNA follows: TGTGCCAGCAGCGACAGGGTCGGCGGCAATCAGCCCCAGCATTTT.